This T cell receptor (beta chain) is drawn from a study of shared clonotypes between healthy human individuals (dated by TCRdb to the early 2020s). For the study in its entirety: A few men and two women, aged 18 to 49 years, made up the cohort. For each donor, CD4 naive and CD4 memory were each run on three plates, CD8 naive on two plates, and CD8 memory on one plate. To estimate repertoire size and how much clonotype sharing occurs between individuals, the study deeply sequenced the blood TCR repertoires of 5 or 6 healthy adults. To increase sequencing depth and limit assay-specific biases, TCR repertoire library preparation and sequencing were carried out by different laboratories using diverse techniques. Each donor's leukapheresis produced roughly between roughly 0.85 and 10 billion PBMCs.

Remarks on this clone: Its recognized antigen is unknown. No much larger clone is present one base from it, and per-base qualities are unavailable.

Using the deep immunoSEQ assay, multiplex PCR amplified TCR CDR3 regions from genomic DNA. For each cell subset, the extracted genomic DNA was distributed evenly across all wells of several immunoSEQ 96-well plates, and each plate served as one replicate. For sorted subsets, about 210 ng of genomic DNA, equivalent to some 30,000 T cell genomes, went into each replicate PCR. Purified libraries were quantified with a Qubit 3.0 fluorometer, sized on a Bioanalyzer 2100, and re-quantified with the KAPA Library Quantification kit. Every immunoSEQ 96-well plate was sequenced on a separate single-read 150-cycle Illumina NextSeq 550 flow cell. The paper's processing steps were these. The immunoSEQ output contained only junctional sequences without quality scores, so filtering could not match that applied to full-length reads. To assign V/J genes and CDR3, sequences were annotated using PyIR, a Python wrapper for IgBLAST v1.9, with IMGT germline references. Reads were filtered out if the reads had weak V/J assignments (E-value above 1e-6), no CDR3, stop codons, out-of-frame junctions, or ambiguous translated residues. V3J clonotypes were defined as sequences sharing the same inferred V gene, J gene, and CDR3 amino acid sequence. Percentage overlap between repertoires was calculated by dividing the number of shared unique clonotypes by the size of the smaller repertoire. Three approaches were used to assess repertoire richness: RTK rarefaction, the Chao1 estimator, and Recon v2.1 estimates of unobserved clonotypes. OLGA was used to compute generation probabilities for all TCRbeta clonotypes that the gDNA method yielded from several donors. This is the immuneACCESS table as TCRdb keeps it, with only in-frame sequences that have V and J called. A part of the clones is gone; compared with another copy, unresolved V genes explain less than half, and the rest is unexplained. That table is the source of V, J and clone size, and D and trimming were worked out from the DNA. In all, the sample holds about 2 million clones, and 95% of those were seen once. The ten largest account for under 0.15% of the sample.

The donors were healthy, HIV-negative adults who had no recently reported acute infections or vaccinations. Only Caucasian adults living in Nashville, Tennessee, USA were represented among the donors. CD4+ T cells were enriched by magnetic negative selection, after which naive cells were positively selected on CD45RA and the negative fraction was taken as the memory subset. After blood collection by leukapheresis, PBMCs were isolated using Ficoll-Histopaque density gradient centrifugation and then cryopreserved in the vapor phase of liquid nitrogen. Purity and quantity of every magnetically sorted T cell population were checked by analytical flow cytometry. From each sorted fraction, genomic DNA was isolated and quantified by UV absorbance on a Nanodrop 2000c. Overall study results and their limits: Sharing across four donors was observed for about 4.8% of naive CD4, about 3.2% of naive CD8, 2.3% of memory CD4, and around 0.4% of memory CD8 clonotypes. Clonotypes shared by all four sorted-subset donors showed higher generation probabilities than non-shared clonotypes. Even with the large sequencing depth, rarefaction of the sorted-subset datasets indicated that sequencing was incomplete. Naive subsets generally had larger estimated clonotype richness than memory subsets. Because the study included only a small number of donors, the genetic and exposure-history diversity represented was limited. Based on pairwise subsampling, the degree of clonotype sharing among donors was expected to be affected by sequencing depth. Sampling was restricted to blood, and TCR repertoires in tissue are likely to differ from TCR repertoires in blood.

The germline V gene encodes CDR1 MGHDK and CDR2 SYGVNS. Trimming costs V 4 bases and J 0 bases, and their ends lie 17 bases apart. Counted from cysteine to phenylalanine, this CDR3 has 17 amino acids. Only the CDR3 region is kept as DNA, spanning 51 bases read in frame from base 1. Sequencing was performed on naive CD4+ T cells sorted from blood. Reading the label with the study, this specimen's cell subset or site is: CD45RA+ positively selected. The receptor was isolated from a man aged 18 to 29 in good health. The sequence links TRBV25-1 to TRBJ2-3; no D gene call is confident. The DNA is TGTGCCAGCAGTGCCGAGCAATTGTGGTTTAGCACAGATACGCAGTATTTT. Translated, it gives CASSAEQLWFSTDTQYF.